This TCR beta chain appears in the sequencing data of a study of OX40 agonist ivuxolimab in advanced cancers. Study information: Clinicians treated patients with ivuxolimab, an agonistic anti-OX40 (CD134) antibody. The dose of intravenous ivuxolimab that patients received every 2 weeks ranged from 0.01 to 10 mg/kg.

Here immunoSEQ multiplex PCR was the method, and the copy in TCRdb shows in-frame clones only, minus some. The sample includes 70,000 to 90,000 clones, approximately 90% seen only once; the top ten take 0.3% to 0.45%. Study-wide findings and caveats: With doses of 0.1-3.0 mg/kg, partial responders showed among the lowest clonal expansion.

This clone is a singleton in its sample. Antigen specificity is unknown. The source material was CD4+ or CD8+ T cells sorted from blood, sampled in a trial of the OX40 agonist ivuxolimab. This TCR was recovered from an adult with an advanced solid tumor such as melanoma, head and neck, liver or kidney cancer.

The CDR3 region is CASSYDRYNQPQHF. CDR3 bases: TGTGCCAGCAGTTACGACAGATATAATCAGCCCCAGCATTTT. The chain is built from TRBV6-5 and TRBJ1-5; D possibly corresponds to TRBD1 (5 bases). Germline CDR1 is MNHEY and CDR2 is SVGAGI. V lost 2 bases, J lost 4 bases, and 9 bases lay in between. The CDR3 has 14 residues.